This T cell receptor (beta chain) was captured by sequencing in a study of blood T cell repertoires in COVID-19. The table came from immunoSEQ multiplex PCR; TCRdb's copy has only in-frame clones and leaves some out. The sample lists around 170,000 clones, about 90% seen once, with roughly 8.9% in the top ten. V shed 1 base, J shed 7 bases, and the junction held 17 bases outside the gene matches. Germline V gene data show CDR1 as MNHNS and CDR2 as SASEGT. The CDR3 extends over 19 amino acids. This clone showed up just a few times. Sequencing was done on a sample of PBMCs or T cells enriched from blood (not recorded which). This chain joins TRBV6-1 and TRBJ2-1; the match to TRBD2 covers 9 bases. The sequence derives from a woman aged 18-29 years who had recovered from COVID-19. The CDR3 DNA is TGTGCCAGCAGTGAAGGGCGGCTAGCGGGGATAGGTGGTGGGAATGAGCAGTTCTTC. This sequence encodes CASSEGRLAGIGGGNEQFF.